This T cell receptor (beta chain) comes out of a study of cytomegalovirus exposure and HLA in healthy donors. As for this clone: The antigen is unknown.

Germline CDR1 is MNHEY and CDR2 is SMNVEV (reference sequence). V was trimmed by 2 bases and J by 0 bases, leaving 11 bases between them. The length of the CDR3 is 15 residues. This PCR relied on a set of 60 Vbeta primers and 13 Jbeta primers. Only in-frame clones appear in the TCRdb table, and some are missing; sequencing was by immunoSEQ multiplex PCR. The table records approximately 140,000 clones, 88% of them present only once. Study-wide results and caveats: Later analysis indicated greater clonal expansion among HLA-associated TCR beta chains than among equally common other chains. The study designated roughly 150 TCR beta chains cytomegalovirus-associated.

This chain uses TRBV27 with TRBJ2-7; D is unresolved. The sequenced material came from PBMCs. This TCR came from a woman aged 35 to 49 in good health and CMV-seronegative. Written as DNA, the CDR3 is TGTGCCAGCAGTTTAATGTTAGCTAGCTCCTACGAGCAGTACTTC. Protein product: CASSLMLASSYEQYF.